This T cell receptor beta chain was obtained from a study of T cell responses to AZD1222 COVID-19 vaccine. This table comes from immunoSEQ multiplex PCR, and its TCRdb copy is limited to in-frame clones, with some not included. The table lists just under 75,000 clones, over 70% of them singletons. Looked up from germline, CDR1 is SGHVS and CDR2 is FQNEAQ. The CDR3 runs 14 residues. V was pared by 4 bases and J by 1 base, with 7 bases between. Sequencing was performed on peripheral blood, taken 28 days after the second AZD1222 dose. The chain joins TRBV7-8 to TRBJ2-2; no definite D call. This clonotype originated in an adult who received the AZD1222 COVID-19 vaccine. The CDR3 protein is CASSSLENTGELFF. CDR3 in DNA: TGTGCCAGCAGCTCCCTGGAGAACACCGGGGAGCTGTTTTTT.